Sequencing of this TCR beta chain was carried out in a study of CD8+ T cells in alopecia areata. Study as a whole: Patients in the treated group were given tofacitinib by mouth, 5 to 10 mg twice a day.

CDR1 is MGHRA and CDR2 is YSYEKL in the germline V gene. CDR3 length: 15 residues. V dropped 1 base and J dropped 4 bases, with 12 bases sitting between them. Points from the study as a whole: With patients, TCR sharing proved less clear than in mice, a difference possibly related to HLA.

RNA was extracted and reverse transcribed into cDNA as the sequencing template. Profiling relied on immunoSEQ multiplex PCR, and the TCRdb table lists in-frame clones only, not all of them. The sample shows roughly 200,000 clones, roughly 62% of them seen only once. To note about this clone: Its antigen is undetermined.

The treatment is: oral pan-JAK inhibitor, 5-10 mg twice daily. Samples from alopecia areata patients were lesional scalp punch biopsies and peripheral blood. Source: CD8+ T cells sorted from blood, taken at week 24, from a patient treated with tofacitinib. The TCR sequence derives from a human donor with alopecia areata. The chain uses TRBV4-1 and TRBJ2-3; TRBD2 is a possible D gene (6 bases). CDR3 residues: CASSQVPRRADTQYF. The DNA for the CDR3 is TGCGCCAGCAGCCAAGTTCCTAGGAGGGCAGATACGCAGTATTTT.